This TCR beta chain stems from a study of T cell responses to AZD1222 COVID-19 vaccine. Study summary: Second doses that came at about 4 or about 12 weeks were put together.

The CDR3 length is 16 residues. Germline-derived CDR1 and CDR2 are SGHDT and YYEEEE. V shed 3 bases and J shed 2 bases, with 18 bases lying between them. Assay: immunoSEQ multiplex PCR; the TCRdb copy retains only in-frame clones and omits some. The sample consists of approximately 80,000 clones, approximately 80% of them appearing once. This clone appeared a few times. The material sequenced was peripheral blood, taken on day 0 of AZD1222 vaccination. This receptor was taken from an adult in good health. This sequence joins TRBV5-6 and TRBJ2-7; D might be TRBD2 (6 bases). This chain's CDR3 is CASSWRSPGVTYEQYF. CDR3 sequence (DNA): TGTGCCAGCAGCTGGCGAAGTCCGGGGGTGACCTACGAGCAGTACTTC.